Following are 26 T cell receptor beta chains from one sample sequenced in a study of read filtering for tumor transcriptome and immune sequencing. The library was built from around 380 ng RNA with molecular barcoded adaptors for alpha/delta and beta/gamma chains. TCRdb reprocessed the reads via MiXCR and lists one record per CDR3 protein. The sample holds more than 35,000 distinct CDR3 sequences, approximately 12% seen once. Sequencing used a population of CD138-negative cells sorted from bone marrow. The receptors here all came from a donor aged 40 or over with multiple myeloma.

In this sample, this clonotype turned up many times. The rearrangement uses TRBV29-1 and TRBJ1-2; 7 bases are shared with TRBD1. Germline CDR1 SQVTM, CDR2 ANQGSEA. The CDR3 has 12 residues. The V gene end was trimmed by 7 bases and the J gene end by 8 bases; junction bases not matched to a gene: 10. The CDR3 DNA is TGCAGCGCCCAGGGACAGTTGCACGGCTACACCTTC. Translating gives CSAQGQLHGYTF. The whole variable domain, remainder taken from reference TRBV29-1 and TRBJ1-2, is SAVISQKPSRDICQRGTSLTIQCQVDSQVTMMFWYRQQPGQSLTLIATANQGSEATYESGFVIDKFPISRPNLTFSTLTVSNMSPEDSSIYLCSAQGQLHGYTFGSGTRLTVV.

The chain carries TRBV10-3 and TRBJ2-7, with 8 bases that match TRBD2. CDR1 ENHRY and CDR2 SYGVKD come from the germline V gene. The V gene end was trimmed by 6 bases and the J gene end by 0 bases; junction bases not matched to a gene: 4. The CDR3 extends over 14 amino acids. CDR3: CAIRVTSDSYEQYF. In DNA form, the CDR3 reads TGTGCCATCAGGGTGACTAGCGACTCCTACGAGCAGTACTTC.

This clonotype was seen repeatedly, ten times or more. This chain uses TRBV7-8 with TRBJ2-3; the match to TRBD2 covers 9 bases. Germline trimming cut 6 bases from V and 2 bases from J; bases unmatched to any gene: 6. Germline V gene data show CDR1 as SGHVS and CDR2 as FQNEAQ. The CDR3 length is 15 residues. CDR3 bases: TGTGCCAGCAGGTCCCTAGCGGGGATCACAGATACGCAGTATTTT. This translates into CASRSLAGITDTQYF.

Notes on this clonotype: This clone may be a read error of a much larger clone one base away. The J gene is TRBJ2-5, the V gene TRBV10-1; no definite D call. This CDR3 contains 13 residues. Germline CDR1 and CDR2: WNHNN and SYGVQD (reference sequence). The CDR3 region has the DNA TGCGCCAGCAGCGCGGAAAGGCTGAAGACCCAGGACTTC. It is translated as CASSAERLKTQDF.

Points on this clonotype: A single base separates this from a much larger clone, so it may be a read error. This chain uses TRBV20-1 with TRBJ2-1; 9 nucleotides match TRBD2. CDR3 length equals 13 residues. V lost 6 bases, J lost 5 bases, and 5 bases stayed unmatched. Germline V CDR1 and CDR2: DFQATT, SNEGSKA (reference sequence). CDR3 amino acids: CSAIAGANNEQFF. The CDR3 bases are TGCAGTGCCATAGCGGGGGCCAACAATGAGCAGTTCTTC.

This clonotype occurred many times. V usage is TRBV19 and J usage is TRBJ1-2; D call uncertain. Trimming took off 0 bases at V and 5 bases at J, with 4 bases between the two ends. Per the germline V gene, CDR1 is LNHDA and CDR2 is SQIVND (reference sequence). The CDR3 runs 12 residues. The CDR3 nucleotides are TGTGCCAGTAGTATAGATGGTTATGGCTACACCTTC. It translates to CASSIDGYGYTF. Variable domain in full (rest from reference TRBV19 and TRBJ1-2): DGGITQSPKYLFRKEGQNVTLSCEQNLNHDAMYWYRQDPGQGLRLIYYSQIVNDFQKGDIAEGYSVSREKKESFPLTVTSAQKNPTAFYLCASSIDGYGYTFGSGTRLTVV.

This clonotype was seen a few times. Given a much more abundant clone one base away, this may be a read error. The gene calls are TRBV20-1 and TRBJ2-3; D is unclear. Per germline, CDR1 DFQATT and CDR2 SNEGSKA (reference sequence). The CDR3 totals 12 residues. CDR3 coding DNA: TGCAGTGCTAGAGGGGCCACAGATACGCAGTGTTTT. It translates to CSARGATDTQCF.

This clonotype was seen ten or more times. The chain employs TRBV3-1 and TRBJ2-2, with D perhaps being TRBD1 or TRBD2 (5 bases each). Trimming removed 2 bases at V and 0 bases at J, with 16 bases between. The V gene's germline CDR1 is LGHDT and CDR2 YNNKEL (reference sequence). The CDR3 loop spans 18 amino acids. CDR3 nucleotide sequence: TGTGCCAGCAGCCAATACCCTGGGACGGATACGAACACCGGGGAGCTGTTTTTT. Amino acids: CASSQYPGTDTNTGELFF.

Concerning this clonotype itself: A much larger clone is a single base away; this may be a read error. Because the CDR3 is missing its conserved closing phenylalanine or tryptophan, this is likely a read error. The genes are TRBV6-6 and TRBJ2-3; D perhaps matches TRBD2 (6 bases). This CDR3 spans 14 amino acids. From germline, CDR1 is MNHNY and CDR2 SVGAGI (reference sequence). The V and J ends lost 8 bases and 6 bases respectively, with 18 bases between them. The CDR3 coding sequence is TGTGCCAGCGCCGGGAGCGGTCTGACGGATACGCAGTATCTT. As protein: CASAGSGLTDTQYL.

Many counts were recorded for this clonotype. The CDR3 region has the DNA TGCGCCAGCAGGGTGCAGGGAGGCACTGAAGCTTTCTTT. Translation: CASRVQGGTEAFF. The rearrangement links TRBV4-1 to TRBJ1-1, with D maybe TRBD1 (5 bases). Trimming removed 6 bases at V and 4 bases at J, with 12 bases between. There are 13 residues in the CDR3. From germline, CDR1 is MGHRA and CDR2 YSYEKL.

This clonotype occurred many times. This chain connects TRBV30 to TRBJ1-1; the D is unclear. From germline, CDR1 is GTSNPN and CDR2 SVGIG (reference sequence). The CDR3 has 12 amino acids. V was trimmed by 3 bases and J by 3 bases, leaving 8 bases between them. CDR3 DNA: TGTGCCTGGAGGACTCTGGACACTGAAGCTTTCTTT. It codes for CAWRTLDTEAFF.

This clonotype was seen many times. The V call is TRBV19, the J call TRBJ1-5; TRBD1 matches 7 bases. V was clipped by 6 bases and J by 7 bases; unmatched bases: 12. The CDR3 spans 15 residues. Germline lookup yields CDR1 LNHDA and CDR2 SQIVND (reference sequence). The CDR3 DNA is TGTGCCAGTAGAACAGGGTCAGGGGGTATCCAGCCCCAGCATTTT. It translates to CASRTGSGGIQPQHF.

This clonotype showed up many times. This chain joins TRBV10-2 and TRBJ1-5, with D unclear. Germline V gives CDR1 WSHSY, CDR2 SAAADI. The V and J ends lost 3 bases and 3 bases respectively, with 9 bases between them. This CDR3 contains 14 residues. The CDR3 sequence is CASSDKQTNQPQHF. The CDR3, as DNA: TGCGCCAGCAGTGATAAACAGACCAATCAGCCCCAGCATTTT.

In its sample, this clonotype was seen many times. The junction departs from germline at one end; a sequencing error may be responsible. The J gene is TRBJ1-1, the V gene TRBV11-3; D is unclear. This CDR3 is 12 amino acids long. The germline V gene has CDR1 SGHNT and CDR2 YENEEA. DNA of the CDR3: TGTGCCAGCAGCTTTGGAAAATCTGAGGCTTTCTTT. Residues: CASSFGKSEAFF.

This clonotype was seen ten or more times. The V call is TRBV6-2 or TRBV6-3, the J call TRBJ2-1, with TRBD2 as a possible D gene (5 bases). Germline CDR1 MNHEY, CDR2 SVGEGT. The CDR3 totals 14 residues. V was clipped by 7 bases and J by 1 base, with 11 bases between them. The CDR3 DNA sequence: TGTGCCAGCACCCAGCCGGGGTCCTACAATGAGCAGTTCTTC. Its translation: CASTQPGSYNEQFF.

This clonotype was found many times. Germline is not matched at one junction end, which may reflect a read error. The chain is built from TRBV7-9 and TRBJ2-2; D possibly uses TRBD1 or TRBD2 (5 bases each). Germline loops: CDR1 SEHNR, CDR2 FQNEAQ (reference sequence). The CDR3 runs 15 residues. The CDR3 is CASRSLYLGAGELFF. CDR3 DNA: TGTGCCAGCAGGAGCTTATATCTCGGGGCCGGAGAGCTGTTTTTT.

This clonotype appeared many times. The genes are TRBV28 and TRBJ1-5; 9 positions match TRBD1. This CDR3 has 15 residues. Germline lookup yields CDR1 MDHEN and CDR2 SYDVKM. Germline trimming cut 5 bases from V and 4 bases from J; bases unmatched to any gene: 6. CDR3 sequence: CASSKPQGANQPQHF. The CDR3 DNA is TGTGCCAGCAGTAAACCACAGGGGGCTAATCAGCCCCAGCATTTT.

This clonotype has ten or more counts. The genes are TRBV6-5 and TRBJ1-1; tentative D call: TRBD1 (5 bases). V shed 8 bases and J shed 3 bases, with 10 bases lying between them. From germline, CDR1 is MNHEY and CDR2 SVGAGI. This CDR3 has 12 amino acids. The chain's CDR3 is CASSWGDTEAFF. Here the CDR3 DNA reads TGTGCCAGCTCCTGGGGGGACACTGAAGCTTTCTTT.

Note on this clonotype: With a much larger clone just one base away, this may be a read error. V is TRBV12-3 or TRBV12-4 and J is TRBJ1-3; a weak D match, TRBD1 (6 bases). The V end lost 7 bases, the J end lost 9 bases, and 13 bases lay between the germline ends. The CDR3 sequence is 12 residues long. The CDR3 DNA follows: TGTGCCAGCAAAATGACAGGAGTCACCATATATTTT. This gives the protein CASKMTGVTIYF.

Ten or more counts support this clonotype. This chain connects TRBV19 to TRBJ1-5; 9 nucleotides line up with TRBD1. The germline V gene encodes CDR1 LNHDA and CDR2 SQIVND (reference sequence). The CDR3 consists of 14 residues. Trimming cost V 4 bases and J 7 bases; bases outside gene matches: 5. The CDR3 loop is CASSTTGGGQPQHF. CDR3 nucleotide sequence: TGTGCCAGTAGTACGACAGGGGGGGGACAGCCCCAGCATTTT.

This clonotype appeared a few times. With a far larger clone one base away, a read error is the likely cause. The chain carries TRBV7-2 and TRBJ2-1; D is unresolved. CDR1 SGHTA and CDR2 FQGNSA come from the germline V gene. This CDR3 has 13 amino acids. The CDR3: CASSLGLTGEQLF. For the CDR3, the DNA is TGTGCCAGCAGCTTAGGTTTGACGGGTGAGCAGCTCTTC.

This clonotype was observed at least ten times. CDR3 DNA: TGCAGCGCGCAGGGGGTAAACACTGAAGCTTTCTTT. Its translation: CSAQGVNTEAFF. The chain recombines TRBV29-1 with TRBJ1-1; TRBD1 matches at 7 bases. The CDR3 covers 12 residues. Germline V gives CDR1 SQVTM, CDR2 ANQGSEA. Trimming at V came to 7 bases and at J to 2 bases, leaving 4 bases not matched to a gene.

At least ten counts were recorded for this clonotype. This CDR3 is CASSIGIHGEQYF. The CDR3 nucleotides are TGTGCCAGTAGTATAGGGATCCATGGAGAGCAGTACTTC. The rearrangement uses TRBV19 and TRBJ2-7; D not certain. The V end lost 1 base, the J end lost 7 bases, and 11 bases lay between the germline ends. The CDR3 is 13 amino acids. The germline V gene encodes CDR1 LNHDA and CDR2 SQIVND (reference sequence).

Only a few counts were recorded for this clonotype. CDR3 sequence: CATSGGGRSADTQYF. The CDR3 region has the DNA TGTGCCACCAGTGGAGGCGGGAGGAGCGCAGATACGCAGTATTTT. The chain joins TRBV24-1 to TRBJ2-3, with TRBD2 identical over 8 bases. V gave up 5 bases and J gave up 4 bases; unmatched junction bases: 7. The CDR3 is made up of 15 amino acids. Germline V lookup: CDR1 KGHDR, CDR2 SFDVKD.

To note about this clonotype: One end of the junction varies from germline; a read error may be responsible. The rearrangement uses TRBV25-1 and TRBJ1-6; D is uncertain. Germline V gives CDR1 MGHDK, CDR2 SYGVNS. The CDR3 runs to 9 residues. The CDR3 region has the DNA TGTGCCCCTCCGGCACCCCTCCGCTTT. Its protein product is CAPPAPLRF.

This clonotype was seen at least ten times. The rearrangement uses TRBV20-1 and TRBJ2-1, with no clear D. Germline loops: CDR1 DFQATT, CDR2 SNEGSKA (reference sequence). The CDR3 loop spans 12 amino acids. Between the trimmed V and J ends, which lost 5 bases and 9 bases, there was a span of 14 bases. CDR3 bases: TGCAGTGCTCCCACGGTTGGTGGTGAGCAGTTCTTC. This sequence encodes CSAPTVGGEQFF.